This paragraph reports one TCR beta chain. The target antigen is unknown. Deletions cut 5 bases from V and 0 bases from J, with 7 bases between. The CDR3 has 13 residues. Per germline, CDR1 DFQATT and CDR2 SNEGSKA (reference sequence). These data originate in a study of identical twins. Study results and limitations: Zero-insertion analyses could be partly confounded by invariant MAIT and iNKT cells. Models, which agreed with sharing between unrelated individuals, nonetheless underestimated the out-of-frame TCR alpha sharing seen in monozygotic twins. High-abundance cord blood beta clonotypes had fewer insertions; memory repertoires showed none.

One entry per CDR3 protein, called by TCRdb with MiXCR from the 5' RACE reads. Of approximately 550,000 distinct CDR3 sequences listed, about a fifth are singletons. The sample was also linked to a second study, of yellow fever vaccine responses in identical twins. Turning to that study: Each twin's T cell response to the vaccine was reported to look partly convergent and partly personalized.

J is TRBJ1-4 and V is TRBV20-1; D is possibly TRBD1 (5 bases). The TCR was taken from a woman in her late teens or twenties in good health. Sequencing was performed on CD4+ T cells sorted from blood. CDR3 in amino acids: CSADSATNEKLFF. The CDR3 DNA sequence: TGCAGTGCTGACAGTGCAACTAATGAAAAACTGTTTTTT.